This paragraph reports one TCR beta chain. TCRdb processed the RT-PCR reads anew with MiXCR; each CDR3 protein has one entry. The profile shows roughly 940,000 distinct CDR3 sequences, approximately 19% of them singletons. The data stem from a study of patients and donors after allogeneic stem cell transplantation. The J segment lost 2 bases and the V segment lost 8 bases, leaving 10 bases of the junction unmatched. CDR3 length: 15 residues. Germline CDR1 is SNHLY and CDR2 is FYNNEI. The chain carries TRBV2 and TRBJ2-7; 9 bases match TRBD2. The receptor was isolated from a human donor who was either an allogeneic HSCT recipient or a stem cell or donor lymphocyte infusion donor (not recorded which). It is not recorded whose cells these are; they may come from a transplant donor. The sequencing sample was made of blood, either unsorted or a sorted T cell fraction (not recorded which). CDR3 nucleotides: TGTGCCAGCGGCGGGCGGGAGGGCGAAACCTACGAGCAGTACTTC. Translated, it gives CASGGREGETYEQYF.